This is a list of T cell receptor beta chains from one sample in a study of T-cell memory formation after mild COVID-19. TCRdb re-called the 5' RACE reads with MiXCR, one entry per CDR3 protein. The sample includes 300,000 to 400,000 distinct CDR3 sequences, around 13% seen only once; the top ten take over 20%. The sample taken for sequencing was PBMCs or a T cell subset sorted from them (not recorded which). These receptors were obtained from a man aged 18 to 35 who had mild COVID-19 (a few samples of this study predate the infection). Cell type and time point are not known. Each CDR3 is given with its conserved first and last residue. Size tells how often a clone was seen (once, few, many) or the class of an expanded clone, and some rows leave it out.

clone size	CDR3 length	V gene	CDR3 protein
.	14	TRBV7-8	CASSPIGGTETQYF
many	12	TRBV2	CASRRGGDEQFF
few	12	TRBV28	CASGPNGETQYF
few	12	TRBV29-1	CSVVNVNQPQHF
few	11	TRBV29-1	CSVAARETQYF
.	14	TRBV20-1	CSASSGGQNTEAFF
few	15	TRBV18	CASSPEGQKDSPLHF
.	15	TRBV27	CASSLGLPIGRAQYF
many	19	TRBV25-1	CASSVLTSGGASPFGEQFF
.	14	TRBV5-6	CASRRGPNAYEQYF
.	16	TRBV5-1	CASSLFASGGTDTQYF
few	15	TRBV4-2	CASSQEPGNTGELFF
.	16	TRBV11-2	CASSLEWGVGTDTQYF
.	14	TRBV6-5	CASSPRASTDTQYF
few	18	TRBV4-1	CASSQGPPGTSYNSPLHF
few	15	TRBV14	CASSPGLSRPETQYF
few	14	TRBV9	CASSPLGRYNEQFF
few	15	TRBV9	CASSVATSGYNEQFF
.	17	TRBV5-6	CASSLGDSVEGGQPQHF
few	14	TRBV7-2	CASSHLQKNYGYTF
.	14	TRBV9	CASSSRGPPDTQYF
.	13	TRBV24-1	CATSGEAADTQYF
.	15	TRBV12-3/TRBV12-4	CASRPGELAKNIQYF